Shown below are 21 T cell receptor beta chains from a single sample sequenced in a study of blood T cell repertoires in COVID-19. The assay was immunoSEQ multiplex PCR, and TCRdb's table has in-frame clones only and misses some. The sample has roughly 230,000 clones; around four fifths are singletons. Sequenced input: peripheral blood. These receptor sequences come from a middle-aged man with active or convalescent COVID-19.

The chain links TRBV5-1 to TRBJ2-3, with 8 bases that match TRBD1. Looked up from germline, CDR1 is SGHRS and CDR2 is YFSETQ. J gave up 0 bases and V 3 bases, and 15 bases lay outside the gene matches. The CDR3 runs 19 residues. For the CDR3, the DNA is TGCGCCAGCAGCTCCGGGACAGGCGATTCATTTTCCAGCACAGATACGCAGTATTTT. Its protein is CASSSGTGDSFSSTDTQYF.

The CDR3 here is CATPADRDKEIAMMNTEAFF. The CDR3 DNA is TGTGCCACCCCGGCCGACAGGGACAAGGAGATTGCAATGATGAACACTGAAGCTTTCTTT. This chain links TRBV24-1 with TRBJ1-1; TRBD1 aligns across 7 bases. Germline lookup yields CDR1 KGHDR and CDR2 SFDVKD. V shed 9 bases and J 0 bases; nucleotides not matched to a gene: 24. This CDR3 comprises 20 residues.

The chain has TRBV9 and TRBJ1-1, with D unresolved. From germline, CDR1 is SGDLS and CDR2 YYNGEE. The CDR3 covers 14 residues. The V end was cut by 0 bases, the J end by 6 bases, with 12 bases between. The CDR3 region is CASSVAFRDSEAFF. CDR3 DNA: TGTGCCAGCAGCGTAGCTTTTAGAGACTCTGAAGCTTTCTTT.

The chain uses TRBV4-3 and TRBJ2-7, with TRBD1 identical over 7 bases. Losses at the gene ends were 0 bases for V and 1 base for J; bases not matched to a gene: 3. The CDR3 is 15 residues long. In germline, CDR1 is LGHNA, CDR2 YSLEER. The CDR3 nucleotides are TGCGCCAGCAGCCAAGATCACAGGGGATCCTACGAGCAGTACTTC. Residues: CASSQDHRGSYEQYF.

Only one count was recorded for this clone. The genes are TRBV19 and TRBJ1-2; no firm D call. Germline loops: CDR1 LNHDA, CDR2 SQIVND (reference sequence). The CDR3 is 13 amino acids. V lost 3 bases to trimming and J lost 2 bases, with 7 bases between them. This CDR3 reads CASSISVNYGYTF. In nucleotides, the CDR3 is TGTGCCAGTAGTATTTCAGTCAACTATGGCTACACCTTC.

The table lists this clone with a count of one. V and J are TRBV3-1 (or the pseudogene TRBV3-2) and TRBJ2-7; the match to TRBD1 covers 9 bases. This CDR3 is built from 16 residues. Germline values: CDR1 LGHDT, CDR2 YNNKEL (reference sequence). The ends lost 0 bases at V and 2 bases at J; junction bases unmatched: 5. The CDR3 DNA reads as TGTGCCAGCAGCCAAGATTCCTGGACAGGGGCCTACGAGCAGTACTTC. Amino acid sequence: CASSQDSWTGAYEQYF.

A single count supports this clone. The V and J genes are TRBV25-1 and TRBJ1-1; 7 nucleotides agree with TRBD1. Germline assignment: CDR1 MGHDK and CDR2 SYGVNS. The CDR3 spans 14 residues. Trimming at V came to 3 bases and at J to 0 bases, leaving 1 base not matched to a gene. The CDR3 DNA is TGTGCCAGCAGTGAGACAGGGTTGAACACTGAAGCTTTCTTT. It specifies CASSETGLNTEAFF.

The rearrangement joins TRBV27 to TRBJ1-3; 8 nucleotides line up with TRBD1. The CDR3 sequence is 15 residues long. The germline gives CDR1 MNHEY, CDR2 SMNVEV (reference sequence). J lost 5 bases, V lost 5 bases, and 8 bases had no gene match. In nucleotides, the CDR3 is TGTGCCAGCAGTCAAGGGACAGGCGGCAGAAACACCATATATTTT. Translated: CASSQGTGGRNTIYF.

The chain couples TRBV6-5 to TRBJ2-2, with a tentative D call TRBD1 (5 bases). Trimming stripped 4 bases from V and 4 bases from J, with 10 bases between. Germline loops: CDR1 MNHEY, CDR2 SVGAGI. The CDR3 is 14 amino acids. The CDR3 nucleotides are TGTGCCAGCAGTTTTCTAAGGGGCACCGGGGAGCTGTTTTTT. Translated, it gives CASSFLRGTGELFF.

The chain employs TRBV12-3 or TRBV12-4 and TRBJ2-2; TRBD2 is a possible D gene (5 bases). Trimming shortened V by 6 bases and J by 1 base, and 6 bases separated the two germline ends. The CDR3 spans 13 residues. CDR3 sequence: CASREVNTGELFF. CDR3 nucleotide sequence: TGTGCCAGCAGGGAGGTGAACACCGGGGAGCTGTTTTTT.

The chain carries TRBV12-5 and TRBJ1-1; TRBD1 matches 8 bases. The CDR3 extends over 15 amino acids. Germline lookup yields CDR1 LGHNT and CDR2 FRNRAP. J gave up 1 base and V 1 base, and 2 bases lay outside the gene matches. The CDR3 here is CASGLGGQGNTEAFF. CDR3 nucleotide sequence: TGTGCTAGTGGTTTGGGAGGACAGGGGAACACTGAAGCTTTCTTT.

There are a few counts of this clone. The chain uses TRBV7-8 and TRBJ2-1; D unclear. Germline CDR1 and CDR2: SGHVS and FQNEAQ. The CDR3 is 15 amino acids. Trimming removed 1 base at V and 5 bases at J, with 12 bases between. In DNA, the CDR3 is TGTGCCAGCAGCTTAGTTTCCCCCACAAACAATGAGCAGTTCTTC. Translated: CASSLVSPTNNEQFF. The whole variable domain, remainder taken from reference TRBV7-8 and TRBJ2-1, is GAGVSQSPRYKVAKRGQDVALRCDPISGHVSLFWYQQALGQGPEFLTYFQNEAQLDKSGLPSDRFFAERPEGSVSTLKIQRTQQEDSAVYLCASSLVSPTNNEQFFGPGTRLTVL.

The V call is TRBV4-1, the J call TRBJ2-2; 10 bases map to TRBD2. CDR1 is MGHRA and CDR2 is YSYEKL in the germline V gene. V lost 0 bases to trimming and J lost 6 bases; unmatched junction nucleotides: 7. This CDR3 region has 17 residues. The CDR3 sequence is CASSQEVQREGAGELFF. The CDR3 bases are TGCGCCAGCAGCCAAGAAGTGCAGCGGGAGGGGGCCGGGGAGCTGTTTTTT.

The J gene is TRBJ2-1, the V gene TRBV4-2, with TRBD2 matching 8 bases. The CDR3 runs to 18 residues. J gave up 1 base and V 1 base, and 9 bases lay outside the gene matches. The germline gives CDR1 LGHNA, CDR2 YNFKEQ. In DNA form, the CDR3 reads TGTGCCAGCAGCCAAGTGGCCGCGGGACTAGTATCCTACAATGAGCAGTTCTTC. Protein product: CASSQVAAGLVSYNEQFF.

The CDR3 DNA follows: TGTGCCAGCAGCCAAATGAGCGTCATCCAAGAGACCCAGTACTTC. This encodes CASSQMSVIQETQYF. The chain is built from TRBV3-1 (or the pseudogene TRBV3-2) and TRBJ2-5; D unresolved. This CDR3 has 15 amino acids. V was pared by 2 bases and J by 1 base, with 11 bases between. Germline V gene sequence: CDR1 LGHDT, CDR2 YNNKEL (reference sequence).

This chain uses TRBV5-1 with TRBJ2-7; perhaps TRBD1 as D (6 bases). Between the trimmed V and J ends, which lost 4 bases and 7 bases, there was a span of 15 bases. The germline gives CDR1 SGHRS, CDR2 YFSETQ. CDR3 size: 13 residues. CDR3 DNA: TGCGCCAGCAGCCCCCAGGGGAGTTCTGAGCAGTACTTC. The encoded protein is CASSPQGSSEQYF.

The chain combines TRBV15 with TRBJ1-1; D call uncertain. CDR3 length: 15 amino acids. V lost 1 base to trimming and J lost 4 bases, with 13 bases between them. Germline-derived CDR1 and CDR2 are LNHNV and YYDKDF (reference sequence). CDR3 sequence reads: CATSRGQVRSTEAFF. CDR3 coding DNA: TGTGCCACCAGCAGAGGCCAGGTCCGTAGCACTGAAGCTTTCTTT.

This clone was counted only a few times. This chain joins TRBV24-1 and TRBJ2-1; 8 bases align to TRBD2. Germline-derived CDR1 and CDR2 are KGHDR and SFDVKD. CDR3 length: 13 residues. V trimming: 5 bases; J trimming: 9 bases; junction bases outside the gene matches: 5. Here the CDR3 reads CATSARAGAEQFF. CDR3 DNA: TGTGCCACCAGTGCGAGAGCGGGAGCTGAGCAGTTCTTC.

This sequence joins TRBV5-1 and TRBJ1-4, with 8 bases matching TRBD1. CDR1 and CDR2 (germline): SGHRS, YFSETQ. With 2 bases clipped from V and 2 bases from J, the junction kept 5 bases outside the gene matches. CDR3 length: 16 amino acids. The DNA of the CDR3 is TGCGCCAGCAGCTTTGGACAGGGCCATACTAATGAAAAACTGTTTTTT. This sequence encodes CASSFGQGHTNEKLFF.

V is TRBV30 and J is TRBJ2-2, with D possibly being TRBD1 (6 bases). CDR1 GTSNPN and CDR2 SVGIG come from the germline V gene (reference sequence). V was cut by 2 bases and J by 0 bases, with 10 bases left in between. This CDR3 comprises 15 residues. The CDR3 sequence is CAWSPRGPNTGELFF. The CDR3 DNA follows: TGTGCCTGGAGTCCCAGGGGCCCGAACACCGGGGAGCTGTTTTTT.

The rearrangement joins TRBV24-1 to TRBJ1-2; 11 bases are shared with TRBD1. The CDR3 is 14 amino acids. The V gene's germline CDR1 is KGHDR and CDR2 SFDVKD. V was clipped by 7 bases and J by 5 bases; unmatched bases: 5. The CDR3 reads CATRGQGAQYGYTF. Written as DNA, the CDR3 is TGTGCCACCAGAGGACAGGGGGCGCAGTATGGCTACACCTTC.